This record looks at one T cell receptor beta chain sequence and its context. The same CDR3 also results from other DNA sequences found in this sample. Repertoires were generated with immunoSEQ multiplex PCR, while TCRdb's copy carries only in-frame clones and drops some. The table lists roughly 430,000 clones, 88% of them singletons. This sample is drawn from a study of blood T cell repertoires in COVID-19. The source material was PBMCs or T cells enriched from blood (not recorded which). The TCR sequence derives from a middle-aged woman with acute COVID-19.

The CDR3 loop reads CASSVVAGGNTGELFF. The DNA for the CDR3 is TGTGCCAGCAGCGTAGTAGCGGGGGGGAACACCGGGGAGCTGTTTTTT. This chain connects TRBV9 to TRBJ2-2; 10 bases are shared with TRBD2. The CDR3 consists of 16 residues. Germline V CDR1 and CDR2: SGDLS, YYNGEE. With V trimmed by 0 bases and J by 1 base, 0 bases remained unmatched. Together with reference TRBV9 and TRBJ2-2, the CDR3 gives the full variable domain: DSGVTQTPKHLITATGQRVTLRCSPRSGDLSVYWYQQSLDQGLQFLIQYYNGEERAKGNILERFSAQQFPDLHSELNLSSLELGDSALYFCASSVVAGGNTGELFFGEGSRLTVL.